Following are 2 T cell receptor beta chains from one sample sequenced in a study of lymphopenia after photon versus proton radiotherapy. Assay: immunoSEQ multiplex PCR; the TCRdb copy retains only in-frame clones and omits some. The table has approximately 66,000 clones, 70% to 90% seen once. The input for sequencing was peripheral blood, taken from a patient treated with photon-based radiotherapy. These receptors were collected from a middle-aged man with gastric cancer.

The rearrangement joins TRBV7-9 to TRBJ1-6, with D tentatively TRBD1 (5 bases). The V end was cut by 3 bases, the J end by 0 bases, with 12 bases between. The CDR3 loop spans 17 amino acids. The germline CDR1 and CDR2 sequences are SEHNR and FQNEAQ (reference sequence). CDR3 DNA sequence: TGTGCCAGCAGCTTTAATGCGGGGGGCTCCTATAATTCACCCCTCCACTTT. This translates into CASSFNAGGSYNSPLHF.

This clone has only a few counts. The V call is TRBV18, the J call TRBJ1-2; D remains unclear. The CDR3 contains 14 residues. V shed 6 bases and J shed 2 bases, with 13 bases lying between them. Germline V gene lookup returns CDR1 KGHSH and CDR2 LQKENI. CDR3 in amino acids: CASSPLSDNYGYTF. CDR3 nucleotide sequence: TGTGCCAGCTCCCCGCTATCGGACAACTATGGCTACACCTTC.